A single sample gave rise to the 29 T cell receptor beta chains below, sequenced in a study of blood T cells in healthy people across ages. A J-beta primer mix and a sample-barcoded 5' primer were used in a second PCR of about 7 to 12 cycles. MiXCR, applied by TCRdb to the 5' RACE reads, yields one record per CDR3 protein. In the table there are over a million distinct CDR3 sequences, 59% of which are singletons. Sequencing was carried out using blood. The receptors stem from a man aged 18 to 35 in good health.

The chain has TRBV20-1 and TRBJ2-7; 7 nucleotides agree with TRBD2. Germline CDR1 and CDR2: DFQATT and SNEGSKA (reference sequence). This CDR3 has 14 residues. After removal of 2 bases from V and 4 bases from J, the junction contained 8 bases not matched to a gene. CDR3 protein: CSARSSAGVYEQYF. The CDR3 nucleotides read TGCAGTGCTAGATCCTCGGCGGGAGTTTACGAGCAGTACTTC.

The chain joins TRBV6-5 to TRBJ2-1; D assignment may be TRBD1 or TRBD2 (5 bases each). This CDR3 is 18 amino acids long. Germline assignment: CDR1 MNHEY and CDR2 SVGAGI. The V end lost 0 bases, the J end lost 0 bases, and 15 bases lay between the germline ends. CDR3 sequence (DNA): TGTGCCAGCAGTTACTCGAAAGAAGGGACGAGCTCCTACAATGAGCAGTTCTTC. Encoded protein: CASSYSKEGTSSYNEQFF.

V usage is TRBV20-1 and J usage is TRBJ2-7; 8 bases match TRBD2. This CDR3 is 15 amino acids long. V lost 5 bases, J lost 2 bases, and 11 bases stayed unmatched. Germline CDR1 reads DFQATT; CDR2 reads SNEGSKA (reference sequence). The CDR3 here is CSAGTLAGPTYEQYF. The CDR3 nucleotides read TGCAGTGCTGGGACCCTAGCGGGCCCTACCTACGAGCAGTACTTC.

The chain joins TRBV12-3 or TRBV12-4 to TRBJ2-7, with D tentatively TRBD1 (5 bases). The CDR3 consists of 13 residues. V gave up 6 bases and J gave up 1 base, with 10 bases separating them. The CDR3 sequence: CASRTEGSYEQYF. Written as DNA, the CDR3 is TGTGCCAGCAGGACAGAAGGATCCTACGAGCAGTACTTC.

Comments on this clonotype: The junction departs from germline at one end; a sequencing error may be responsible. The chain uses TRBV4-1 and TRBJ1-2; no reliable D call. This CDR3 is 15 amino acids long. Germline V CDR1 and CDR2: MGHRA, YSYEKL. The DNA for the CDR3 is TGCGCCAGCGGCCAAGGGAGGCAGCCAAACTATGGCTACACCTTC. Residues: CASGQGRQPNYGYTF.

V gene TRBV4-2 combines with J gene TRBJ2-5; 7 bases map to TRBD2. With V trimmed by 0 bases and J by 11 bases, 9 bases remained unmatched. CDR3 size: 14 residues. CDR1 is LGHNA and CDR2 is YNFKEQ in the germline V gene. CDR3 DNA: TGTGCCAGCAGCCAAGATCTTGGGGGGGGTGAGCAGTACTTC. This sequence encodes CASSQDLGGGEQYF.

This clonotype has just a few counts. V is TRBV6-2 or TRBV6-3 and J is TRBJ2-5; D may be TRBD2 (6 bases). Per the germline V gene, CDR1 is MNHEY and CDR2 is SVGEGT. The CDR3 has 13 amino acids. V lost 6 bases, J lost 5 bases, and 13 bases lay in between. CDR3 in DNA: TGTGCCAGCAGATGGAGGGTCTCGGAGACCCAGTACTTC. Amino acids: CASRWRVSETQYF.

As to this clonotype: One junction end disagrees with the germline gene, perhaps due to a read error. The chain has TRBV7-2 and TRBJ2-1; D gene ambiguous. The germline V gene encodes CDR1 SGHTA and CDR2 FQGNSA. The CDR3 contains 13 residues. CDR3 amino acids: CASGLPSRNEQFF. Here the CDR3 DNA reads TGTGCCAGCGGCTTACCGTCAAGGAATGAGCAGTTCTTC.

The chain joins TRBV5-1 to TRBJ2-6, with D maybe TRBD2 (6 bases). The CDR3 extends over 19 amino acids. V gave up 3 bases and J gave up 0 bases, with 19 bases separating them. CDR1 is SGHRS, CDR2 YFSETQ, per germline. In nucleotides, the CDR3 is TGCGCCAGCAGCTCGGAGGGTGCCAGTGCCCTCTCTGGGGCCAACGTCCTGACTTTC. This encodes CASSSEGASALSGANVLTF.

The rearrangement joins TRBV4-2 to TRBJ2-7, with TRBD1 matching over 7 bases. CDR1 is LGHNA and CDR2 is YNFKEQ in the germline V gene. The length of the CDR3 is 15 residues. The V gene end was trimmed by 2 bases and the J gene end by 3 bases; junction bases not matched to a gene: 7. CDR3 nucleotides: TGTGCCAGCAGCCAAAGTTACGGGACAGACTACGAGCAGTACTTC. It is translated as CASSQSYGTDYEQYF.

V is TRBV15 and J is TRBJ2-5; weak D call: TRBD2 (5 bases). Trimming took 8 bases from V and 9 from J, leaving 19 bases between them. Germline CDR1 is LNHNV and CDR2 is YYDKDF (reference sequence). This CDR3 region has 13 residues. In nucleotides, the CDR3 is TGTGCCACCGAACTAGAGGCTTCGGAGGCCCAGTACTTC. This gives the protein CATELEASEAQYF.

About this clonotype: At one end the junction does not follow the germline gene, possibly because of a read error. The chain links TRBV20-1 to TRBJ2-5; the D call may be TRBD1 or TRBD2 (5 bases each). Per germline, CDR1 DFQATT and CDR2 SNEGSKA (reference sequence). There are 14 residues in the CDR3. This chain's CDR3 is CSASPPRGMDEQYF. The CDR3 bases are TGCAGCGCTAGCCCCCCGAGGGGCATGGATGAGCAGTACTTC.

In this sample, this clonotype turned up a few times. The CDR3 bases are TGTGCCAGCACCCCATGGGGGGGACAGCAAGAGACCCAGTACTTC. It is translated as CASTPWGGQQETQYF. V is TRBV7-9 and J is TRBJ2-5; D is possibly TRBD1 or TRBD2 (7 bases each). Trimming took off 7 bases at V and 2 bases at J, with 17 bases between the two ends. Germline assignment: CDR1 SEHNR and CDR2 FQNEAQ (reference sequence). The CDR3 sequence is 15 residues long. Using reference TRBV7-9 and TRBJ2-5 for the parts outside the CDR3, the full variable domain is DTGVSQNPRHKITKRGQNVTFRCDPISEHNRLYWYRQTLGQGPEFLTYFQNEAQLEKSRLLSDRFSAERPKGSFSTLEIQRTEQGDSAMYLCASTPWGGQQETQYFGPGTRLLVL.

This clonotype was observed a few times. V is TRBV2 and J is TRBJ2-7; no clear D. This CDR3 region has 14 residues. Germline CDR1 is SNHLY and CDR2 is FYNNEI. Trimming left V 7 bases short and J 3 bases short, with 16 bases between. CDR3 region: CASTTVSILYEQYF. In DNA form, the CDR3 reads TGTGCCAGCACGACCGTTTCTATTCTCTACGAGCAGTACTTC.

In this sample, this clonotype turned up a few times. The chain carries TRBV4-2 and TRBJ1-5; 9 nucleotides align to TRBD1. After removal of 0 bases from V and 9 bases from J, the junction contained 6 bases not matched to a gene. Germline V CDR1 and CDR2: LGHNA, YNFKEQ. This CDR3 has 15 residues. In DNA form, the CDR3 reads TGTGCCAGCAGCCAAGATTCAGGACAGGGGCGGCCCCAGCATTTT. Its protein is CASSQDSGQGRPQHF.

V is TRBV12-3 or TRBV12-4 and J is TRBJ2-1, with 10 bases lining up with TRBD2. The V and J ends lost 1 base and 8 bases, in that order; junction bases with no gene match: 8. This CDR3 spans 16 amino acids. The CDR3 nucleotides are TGTGCCAGCAGTTTAGAGCGGGAGGGCCTGGGTGATGAGCAGTTCTTC. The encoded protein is CASSLEREGLGDEQFF.

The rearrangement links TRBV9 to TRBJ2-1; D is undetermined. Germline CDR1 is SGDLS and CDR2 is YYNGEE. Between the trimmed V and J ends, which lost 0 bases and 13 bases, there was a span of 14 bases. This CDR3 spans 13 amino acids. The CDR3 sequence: CASSVVESSAQFF. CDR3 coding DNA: TGTGCCAGCAGCGTAGTTGAGTCTTCCGCCCAGTTCTTC.

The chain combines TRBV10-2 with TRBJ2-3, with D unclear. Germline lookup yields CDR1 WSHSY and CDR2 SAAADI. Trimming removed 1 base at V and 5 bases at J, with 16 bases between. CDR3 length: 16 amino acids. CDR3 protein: CASSEWGEDREDTQYF. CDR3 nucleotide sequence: TGCGCCAGCAGTGAGTGGGGTGAGGACCGCGAAGATACGCAGTATTTT.

CDR3 in amino acids: CASSYLEMYEQYF. The CDR3 DNA reads as TGTGCCAGCAGTTACCTAGAAATGTACGAGCAGTACTTC. The V call is TRBV6-2 or TRBV6-3, the J call TRBJ2-7; D is uncertain. Trimming pared 2 bases from V and 4 bases from J, leaving 9 bases between. In germline, CDR1 is MNHEY, CDR2 SVGEGT. CDR3 size: 13 residues.

CDR3 DNA: TGTGCCAGCAGCCAAGAGGGAGGGGGGACCTACGAGCAGTACTTC. This gives the protein CASSQEGGGTYEQYF. This sequence joins TRBV4-2 and TRBJ2-7; D possibly corresponds to TRBD2 (7 bases). The CDR3 has 15 amino acids. Trimming pared 0 bases from V and 2 bases from J, leaving 11 bases between. Per germline, CDR1 LGHNA and CDR2 YNFKEQ.

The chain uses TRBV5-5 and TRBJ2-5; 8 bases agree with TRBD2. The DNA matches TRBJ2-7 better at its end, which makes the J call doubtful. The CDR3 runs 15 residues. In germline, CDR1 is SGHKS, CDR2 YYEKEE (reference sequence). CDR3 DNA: TGTGCCAGCAGCCTGGGGGGCGGGAGGAGGAACGAGCAGTACTTC. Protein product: CASSLGGGRRNEQYF.

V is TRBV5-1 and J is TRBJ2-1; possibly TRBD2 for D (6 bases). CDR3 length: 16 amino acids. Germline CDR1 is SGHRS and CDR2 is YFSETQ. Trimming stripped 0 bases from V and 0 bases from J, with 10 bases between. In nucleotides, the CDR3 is TGCGCCAGCAGCTTGGTTGGGACTGTCTCCTACAATGAGCAGTTCTTC. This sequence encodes CASSLVGTVSYNEQFF.

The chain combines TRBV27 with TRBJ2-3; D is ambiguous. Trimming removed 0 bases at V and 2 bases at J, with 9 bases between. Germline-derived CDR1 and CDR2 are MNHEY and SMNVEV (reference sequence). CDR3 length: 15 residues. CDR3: CASSLSGFPTDTQYF. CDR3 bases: TGTGCCAGCAGTTTATCAGGTTTCCCCACAGATACGCAGTATTTT.

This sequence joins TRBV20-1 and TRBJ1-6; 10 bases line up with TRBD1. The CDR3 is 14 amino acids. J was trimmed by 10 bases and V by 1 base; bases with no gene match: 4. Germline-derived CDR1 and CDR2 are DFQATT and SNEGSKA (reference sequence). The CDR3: CSARVGTGDSPLHF. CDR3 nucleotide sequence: TGCAGTGCTAGAGTTGGGACAGGGGACTCACCCCTCCACTTT.

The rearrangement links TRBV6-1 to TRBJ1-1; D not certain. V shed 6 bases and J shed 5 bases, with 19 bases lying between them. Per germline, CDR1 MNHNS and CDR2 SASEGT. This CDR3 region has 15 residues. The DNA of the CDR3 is TGTGCCAGCAGCCCATACCCAAAAAGGAGGACTGAAGCTTTCTTT. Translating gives CASSPYPKRRTEAFF.

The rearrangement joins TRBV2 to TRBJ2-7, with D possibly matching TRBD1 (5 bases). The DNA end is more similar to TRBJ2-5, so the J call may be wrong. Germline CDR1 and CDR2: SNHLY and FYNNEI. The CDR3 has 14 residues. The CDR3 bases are TGTGCCAGCAGCGAGGCAGGGAATGAAGAGACCCAGTACTTC. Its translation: CASSEAGNEETQYF.

CDR3 sequence: CASSLEAGAPYEQYF. CDR3 nucleotide sequence: TGCGCCAGCAGCTTGGAAGCGGGAGCCCCATACGAGCAGTACTTC. V is TRBV5-1 and J is TRBJ2-7; TRBD2 agrees at 8 bases. J gave up 4 bases and V 0 bases, and 6 bases lay outside the gene matches. CDR1 and CDR2 (germline): SGHRS, YFSETQ. The CDR3 totals 15 residues.

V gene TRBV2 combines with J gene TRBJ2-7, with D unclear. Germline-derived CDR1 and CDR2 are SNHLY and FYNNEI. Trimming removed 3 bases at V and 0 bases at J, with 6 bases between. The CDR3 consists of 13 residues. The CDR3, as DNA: TGTGCCAGCAGTGATGCACCCTCCTACGAGCAGTACTTC. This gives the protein CASSDAPSYEQYF.

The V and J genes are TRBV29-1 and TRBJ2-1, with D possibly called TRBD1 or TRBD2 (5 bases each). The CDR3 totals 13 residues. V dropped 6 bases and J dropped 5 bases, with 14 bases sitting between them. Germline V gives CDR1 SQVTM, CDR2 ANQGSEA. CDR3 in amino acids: CSVEGPGDNEQFF. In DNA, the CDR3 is TGCAGCGTAGAGGGGCCAGGAGACAATGAGCAGTTCTTC.